Following are 21 T cell receptor beta chains from one sample sequenced in a study of T cell responses to AZD1222 COVID-19 vaccine. Produced via immunoSEQ multiplex PCR; TCRdb's table is partial and in-frame only. Of 130,000 to 150,000 clones detected, more than 70% appear once; the ten largest clones hold 5% to 6%. Here the sequenced sample was peripheral blood, taken 28 days after the second AZD1222 dose. The receptors were sampled from an adult who received the AZD1222 COVID-19 vaccine.

This clone was seen a handful of times. This chain connects TRBV7-9 to TRBJ2-5; D call uncertain. Per germline, CDR1 SEHNR and CDR2 FQNEAQ (reference sequence). V lost 7 bases to trimming and J lost 6 bases, with 15 bases between them. The CDR3 has 13 residues. CDR3 sequence (DNA): TGTGCCAGCACCCGGGCTACGGAAAAGACCCAGTACTTC. Its protein is CASTRATEKTQYF.

The rearrangement uses TRBV25-1 and TRBJ1-1, with 12 nucleotides matching TRBD1. There are 14 residues in the CDR3. The trim removed 4 bases at V and 4 bases at J, leaving 1 base unmatched. The germline CDR1 and CDR2 sequences are MGHDK and SYGVNS. The CDR3 DNA sequence: TGTGCCAGCAGTGGGGGACAGGGGGCCACTGAAGCTTTCTTT. Protein product: CASSGGQGATEAFF.

CDR3 coding DNA: TGCGCCAGCACCTGGACAGAAACTAATGAAAAACTGTTTTTT. Protein: CASTWTETNEKLFF. The rearrangement joins TRBV10-2 to TRBJ1-4, with a possible D match to TRBD1 (6 bases). This CDR3 is 14 amino acids long. V was shortened by 7 bases and J by 1 base, with 10 bases between the two germline ends. CDR1 is WSHSY, CDR2 SAAADI, per germline.

This clone was seen a few times. The chain couples TRBV5-6 to TRBJ2-2, with 11 bases that match TRBD2. The CDR3 length is 18 residues. The V gene's germline CDR1 is SGHDT and CDR2 YYEEEE. The J segment lost 0 bases and the V segment lost 4 bases, leaving 8 bases of the junction unmatched. As DNA, the CDR3 is TGTGCCAGCAGCGGGGGACTAGCGGACGTCACGAACACCGGGGAGCTGTTTTTT. It specifies CASSGGLADVTNTGELFF.

The J gene is TRBJ2-5, the V gene TRBV6-6, with D hard to call. The V and J ends lost 6 bases and 2 bases respectively, with 16 bases between them. Germline CDR1 MNHNY, CDR2 SVGAGI (reference sequence). The CDR3 totals 15 residues. The CDR3 DNA reads TGTGCCAGCAGCCTCTCGGGTCGTCTACAAGAGACCCAGTACTTC. Protein product: CASSLSGRLQETQYF.

The CDR3 bases are TGTGCCACCAGCAGGACCCCAGGCGGGGAGCTGTTTTTT. This gives the protein CATSRTPGGELFF. The chain links TRBV15 to TRBJ2-2; no definite D call. CDR3 length equals 13 residues. In germline, CDR1 is LNHNV, CDR2 YYDKDF (reference sequence). Trimming took 3 bases from V and 7 from J, leaving 9 bases between them.

This clone showed up just a few times. The gene calls are TRBV5-1 and TRBJ2-7; TRBD1 agrees at 8 bases. This CDR3 has 12 amino acids. V shed 4 bases, J shed 5 bases, and the junction held 2 bases outside the gene matches. Germline assignment: CDR1 SGHRS and CDR2 YFSETQ. The CDR3, as DNA: TGCGCCAGCAGCCCACAGGGGGACGAGCAGTACTTC. Translation gives CASSPQGDEQYF.

This clone was seen once. This chain uses TRBV7-9 with TRBJ2-1, with 9 bases matching TRBD2. The germline V gene has CDR1 SEHNR and CDR2 FQNEAQ (reference sequence). This CDR3 has 14 amino acids. With 1 base clipped from V and 8 bases from J, the junction kept 3 bases outside the gene matches. DNA for the CDR3: TGTGCCAGCAGCTTAGAAGCGGGGGGCCATGAGCAGTTCTTC. Its translation is CASSLEAGGHEQFF.

This clone appeared a single time. This chain connects TRBV20-1 to TRBJ2-3; perhaps TRBD1 as D (6 bases). The V gene's germline CDR1 is DFQATT and CDR2 SNEGSKA (reference sequence). Between the trimmed V and J ends, which lost 3 bases and 5 bases, there was a span of 9 bases. This CDR3 comprises 12 residues. The CDR3 region is CSASQGRDTQYF. The DNA of the CDR3 is TGCAGTGCTAGTCAGGGGAGAGATACGCAGTATTTT.

The chain couples TRBV6-5 to TRBJ1-1; D is perhaps TRBD1 (6 bases). Germline V gene lookup returns CDR1 MNHEY and CDR2 SVGAGI. V was cut by 6 bases and J by 1 base, with 15 bases left in between. This CDR3 has 15 residues. CDR3 loop: CASRPTGTSNTEAFF. Written as DNA, the CDR3 is TGTGCCAGCAGGCCAACCGGGACATCGAACACTGAAGCTTTCTTT.

As DNA, the CDR3 is TGTGCCAGCAGCCCCAACCCGGGCGGCTTCCAATACGAGCAGTACTTC. This sequence encodes CASSPNPGGFQYEQYF. The chain is built from TRBV5-4 and TRBJ2-7; D is ambiguous. Germline V gene lookup returns CDR1 SGHNT and CDR2 YYREEE (reference sequence). CDR3 size: 16 residues. The V end was cut by 4 bases, the J end by 4 bases, with 21 bases between.

The rearrangement joins TRBV11-2 to TRBJ2-3, with 10 nucleotides matching TRBD2. Looked up from germline, CDR1 is SGHAT and CDR2 is FQNNGV. The V segment lost 0 bases and the J segment 5 bases; nucleotides outside the gene matches: 17. This CDR3 is 20 amino acids long. The CDR3 protein is CASSLDRRTSGAEARDTQYF. CDR3 coding DNA: TGTGCCAGCAGCTTAGACCGTCGAACTAGCGGGGCCGAGGCGCGAGATACGCAGTATTTT.

The V and J genes are TRBV6-5 and TRBJ1-5, with a weak D call TRBD1 (5 bases). V dropped 5 bases and J dropped 0 bases, with 8 bases sitting between them. Germline V CDR1 and CDR2: MNHEY, SVGAGI. CDR3 length equals 14 residues. CDR3 coding DNA: TGTGCCAGCAGTAACGGGGGTAGCAATCAGCCCCAGCATTTT. Translated: CASSNGGSNQPQHF.

The genes are TRBV11-2 and TRBJ2-7; 11 nucleotides match TRBD1. This CDR3 region has 16 residues. Trimming removed 2 bases from V and 2 bases from J; junction bases left unmatched: 5. Germline CDR1 reads SGHAT; CDR2 reads FQNNGV. The chain's CDR3 is CASSLKAGQGAYEQYF. CDR3 bases: TGTGCCAGCAGCTTAAAGGCGGGACAGGGGGCCTACGAGCAGTACTTC.

The chain carries TRBV2 and TRBJ1-1; possibly TRBD1 for D (6 bases). The V gene's germline CDR1 is SNHLY and CDR2 FYNNEI. This CDR3 is built from 14 residues. V lost 5 bases and J 4 bases, leaving 14 bases between the germline ends. The CDR3 coding sequence is TGTGCCAGCAGTTTTACAGGGCGGGGCACTGAAGCTTTCTTT. This translates into CASSFTGRGTEAFF.

The chain links TRBV19 to TRBJ1-1; perhaps TRBD1 as D (5 bases). Germline values: CDR1 LNHDA, CDR2 SQIVND (reference sequence). Trimming took 5 bases from V and 8 from J, leaving 6 bases between them. The CDR3 is 10 residues long. CDR3 sequence: CASSPGEAFF. In DNA form, the CDR3 reads TGTGCCAGTAGTCCAGGGGAAGCTTTCTTT.

The gene calls are TRBV7-9 and TRBJ1-1; the D gene is possibly TRBD1 (6 bases). V shed 4 bases and J shed 3 bases, with 9 bases lying between them. This CDR3 contains 13 residues. Germline V gives CDR1 SEHNR, CDR2 FQNEAQ (reference sequence). CDR3 DNA sequence: TGTGCCAGCAGCTGGACAGACGACACTGAAGCTTTCTTT. Its protein product is CASSWTDDTEAFF.

The chain recombines TRBV5-4 with TRBJ2-3; D might be TRBD1 or TRBD2, each matching 5 bases. CDR3 size: 14 residues. CDR1 and CDR2 from the germline V gene are SGHNT and YYREEE (reference sequence). Trimming cost V 9 bases and J 1 base, with 15 bases left between them. The CDR3 nucleotides read TGTGCCATCCCGGGACCCGGGGGCACAGATACGCAGTATTTT. Protein: CAIPGPGGTDTQYF.

This clone was seen a single time. This rearrangement joins TRBV28 to TRBJ1-2; D gene unclear. CDR3 length equals 15 residues. Germline V lookup: CDR1 MDHEN, CDR2 SYDVKM. V lost 2 bases, J lost 5 bases, and 15 bases lay in between. In DNA form, the CDR3 reads TGTGCCAGCAGTTTAACGAGGGTTATAGGATATGGCTACACCTTC. Translated: CASSLTRVIGYGYTF.

This clone appeared once. The chain joins TRBV24-1 to TRBJ2-1, with 9 bases fitting TRBD1. The trim removed 3 bases at V and 6 bases at J, leaving 5 bases unmatched. There are 15 residues in the CDR3. Germline V gene sequence: CDR1 KGHDR, CDR2 SFDVKD. The CDR3 is CATSDPQTGGNEQFF. The CDR3 DNA sequence: TGTGCCACCAGTGATCCTCAGACAGGGGGCAATGAGCAGTTCTTC.

This clone was seen more than once but under ten times. This chain uses TRBV6-5 with TRBJ2-5; D not certain. This CDR3 region has 13 residues. Germline V gives CDR1 MNHEY, CDR2 SVGAGI. Trimming took off 4 bases at V and 1 base at J, with 7 bases between the two ends. The CDR3 coding sequence is TGTGCCAGCAGTTCGGCAGGCCAAGAGACCCAGTACTTC. Residues: CASSSAGQETQYF.